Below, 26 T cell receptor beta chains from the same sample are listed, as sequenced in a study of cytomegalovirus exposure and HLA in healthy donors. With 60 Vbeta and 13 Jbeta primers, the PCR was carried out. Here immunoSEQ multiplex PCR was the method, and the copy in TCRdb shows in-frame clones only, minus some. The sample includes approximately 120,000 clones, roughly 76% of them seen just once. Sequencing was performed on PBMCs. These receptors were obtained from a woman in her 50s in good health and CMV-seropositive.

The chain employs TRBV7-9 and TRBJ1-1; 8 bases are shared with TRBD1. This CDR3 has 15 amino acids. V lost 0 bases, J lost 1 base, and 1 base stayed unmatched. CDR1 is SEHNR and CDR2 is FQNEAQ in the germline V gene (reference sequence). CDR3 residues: CASSLADRENTEAFF. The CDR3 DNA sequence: TGTGCCAGCAGCTTAGCGGACAGGGAGAACACTGAAGCTTTCTTT. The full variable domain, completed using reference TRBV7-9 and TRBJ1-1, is DTGVSQNPRHKITKRGQNVTFRCDPISEHNRLYWYRQTLGQGPEFLTYFQNEAQLEKSRLLSDRFSAERPKGSFSTLEIQRTEQGDSAMYLCASSLADRENTEAFFGQGTRLTVV.

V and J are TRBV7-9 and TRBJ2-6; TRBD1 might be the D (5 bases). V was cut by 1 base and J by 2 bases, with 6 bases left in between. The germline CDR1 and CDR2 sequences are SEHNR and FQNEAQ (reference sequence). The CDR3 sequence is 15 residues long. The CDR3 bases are TGTGCCAGCAGCTTAGGGGGCGCTGGGGCCAACGTCCTGACTTTC. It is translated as CASSLGGAGANVLTF.

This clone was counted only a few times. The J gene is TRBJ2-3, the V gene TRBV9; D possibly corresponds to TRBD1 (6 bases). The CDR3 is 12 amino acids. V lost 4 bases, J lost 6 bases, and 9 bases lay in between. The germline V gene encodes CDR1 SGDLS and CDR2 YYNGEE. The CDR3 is CASSKGEDTQYF. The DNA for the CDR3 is TGTGCCAGCAGCAAGGGGGAGGATACGCAGTATTTT.

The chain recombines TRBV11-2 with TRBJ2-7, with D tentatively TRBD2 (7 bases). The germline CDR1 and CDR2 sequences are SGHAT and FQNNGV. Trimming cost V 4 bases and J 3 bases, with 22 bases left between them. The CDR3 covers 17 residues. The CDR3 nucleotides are TGTGCCAGCAGCTCGAAACAGGCGGGGGCCACAATCTACGAGCAGTACTTC. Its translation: CASSSKQAGATIYEQYF.

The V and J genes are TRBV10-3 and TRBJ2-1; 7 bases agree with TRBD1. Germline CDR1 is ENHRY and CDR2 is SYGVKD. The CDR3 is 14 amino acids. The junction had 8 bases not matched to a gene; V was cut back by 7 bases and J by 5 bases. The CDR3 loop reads CAITPGQVDNEQFF. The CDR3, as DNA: TGTGCCATCACCCCCGGACAGGTAGACAATGAGCAGTTCTTC.

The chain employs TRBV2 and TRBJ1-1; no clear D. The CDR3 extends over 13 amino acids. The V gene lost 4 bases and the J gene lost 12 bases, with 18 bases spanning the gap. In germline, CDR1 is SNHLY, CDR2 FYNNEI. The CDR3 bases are TGTGCCAGCAGTGCACGGACTGAGCTTAAGACTTTCTTT. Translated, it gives CASSARTELKTFF.

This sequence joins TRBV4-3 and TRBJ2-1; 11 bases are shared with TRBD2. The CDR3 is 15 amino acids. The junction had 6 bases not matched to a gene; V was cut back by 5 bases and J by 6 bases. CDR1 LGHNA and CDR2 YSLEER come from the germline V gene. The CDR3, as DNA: TGCGCCAGCAGCTTAACTAGCGGGAGTCTCAATGAGCAGTTCTTC. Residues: CASSLTSGSLNEQFF.

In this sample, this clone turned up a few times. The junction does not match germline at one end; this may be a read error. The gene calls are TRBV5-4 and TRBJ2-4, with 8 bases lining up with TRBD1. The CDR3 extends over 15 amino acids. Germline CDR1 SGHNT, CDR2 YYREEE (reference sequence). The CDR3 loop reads CASSLTGGSKNSQYF. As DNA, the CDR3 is TGTGCCAGCAGCTTGACAGGGGGAAGCAAAAACAGTCAGTACTTC.

The CDR3 is CASSYEPKNNSPLHF. The CDR3 region has the DNA TGTGCCAGCAGTTACGAGCCGAAGAATAATTCACCCCTCCACTTT. The V call is TRBV6-5, the J call TRBJ1-6; the D is unclear. The CDR3 covers 15 residues. Germline V gene lookup returns CDR1 MNHEY and CDR2 SVGAGI. The germline V and J ends were trimmed by 2 bases and 5 bases, with 10 bases remaining between them.

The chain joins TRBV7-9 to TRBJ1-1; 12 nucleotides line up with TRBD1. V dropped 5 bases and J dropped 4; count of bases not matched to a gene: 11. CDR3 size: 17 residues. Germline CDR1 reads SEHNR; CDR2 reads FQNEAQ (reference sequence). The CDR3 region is CASSPYRDRGQGTEAFF. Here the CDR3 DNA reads TGTGCCAGCAGCCCTTACCGGGACAGGGGGCAGGGCACTGAAGCTTTCTTT.

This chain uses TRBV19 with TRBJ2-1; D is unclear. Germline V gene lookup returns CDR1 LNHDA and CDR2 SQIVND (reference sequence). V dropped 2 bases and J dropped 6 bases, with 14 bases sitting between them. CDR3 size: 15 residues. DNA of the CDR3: TGTGCCAGTAGTATAACCCGGAGTGCTCCCAATGAGCAGTTCTTC. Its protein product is CASSITRSAPNEQFF.

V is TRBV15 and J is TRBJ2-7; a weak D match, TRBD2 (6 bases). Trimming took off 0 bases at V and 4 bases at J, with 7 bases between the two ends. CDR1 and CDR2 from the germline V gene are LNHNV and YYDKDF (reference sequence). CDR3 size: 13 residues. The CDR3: CATSRDRGYEQYF. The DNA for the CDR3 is TGTGCCACCAGCAGAGATCGGGGGTACGAGCAGTACTTC.

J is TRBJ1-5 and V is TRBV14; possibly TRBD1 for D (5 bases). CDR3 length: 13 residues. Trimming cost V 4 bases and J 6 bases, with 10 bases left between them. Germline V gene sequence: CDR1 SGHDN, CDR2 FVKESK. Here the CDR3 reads CASSRNRGQPQHF. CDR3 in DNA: TGTGCCAGCAGCCGGAATAGGGGTCAGCCCCAGCATTTT. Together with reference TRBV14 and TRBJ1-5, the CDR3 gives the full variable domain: EAGVTQFPSHSVIEKGQTVTLRCDPISGHDNLYWYRRVMGKEIKFLLHFVKESKQDESGMPNNRFLAERTGGTYSTLKVQPAELEDSGVYFCASSRNRGQPQHFGDGTRLSIL.

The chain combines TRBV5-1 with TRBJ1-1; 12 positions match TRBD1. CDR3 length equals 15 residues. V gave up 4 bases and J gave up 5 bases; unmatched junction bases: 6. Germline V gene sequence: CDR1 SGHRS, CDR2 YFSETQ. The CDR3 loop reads CASSGDRGLRTEAFF. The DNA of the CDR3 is TGCGCCAGCAGCGGGGACAGGGGGCTAAGGACTGAAGCTTTCTTT.

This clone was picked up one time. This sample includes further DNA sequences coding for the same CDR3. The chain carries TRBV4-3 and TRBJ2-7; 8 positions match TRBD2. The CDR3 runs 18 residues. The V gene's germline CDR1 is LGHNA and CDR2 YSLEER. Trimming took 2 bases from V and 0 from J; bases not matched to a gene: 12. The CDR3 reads CASSQSPGTSGVSYEQYF. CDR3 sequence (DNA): TGCGCCAGCAGCCAATCCCCCGGGACTAGTGGGGTCTCCTACGAGCAGTACTTC.

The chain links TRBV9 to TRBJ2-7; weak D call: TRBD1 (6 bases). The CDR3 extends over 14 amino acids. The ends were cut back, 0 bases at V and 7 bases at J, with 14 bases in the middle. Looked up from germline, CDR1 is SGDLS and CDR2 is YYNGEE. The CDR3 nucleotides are TGTGCCAGCAGCGTAGGCCAGGGGTCGTGGGAGCAGTACTTC. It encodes CASSVGQGSWEQYF.

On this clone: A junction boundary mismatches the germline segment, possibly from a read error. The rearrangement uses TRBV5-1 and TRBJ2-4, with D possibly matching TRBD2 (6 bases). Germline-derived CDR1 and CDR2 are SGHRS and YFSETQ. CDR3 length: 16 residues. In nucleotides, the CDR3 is TGCGCCAGCAGCTCGGAGGGGTTAGGGGCCAAAAACAGTCAGTACTTC. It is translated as CASSSEGLGAKNSQYF.

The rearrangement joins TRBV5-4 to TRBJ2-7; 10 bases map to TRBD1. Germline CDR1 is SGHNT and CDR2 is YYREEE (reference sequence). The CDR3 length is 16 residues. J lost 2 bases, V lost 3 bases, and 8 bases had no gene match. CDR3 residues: CASSSTSGTGAYEQYF. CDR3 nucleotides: TGTGCCAGCAGCTCAACGAGCGGGACAGGGGCCTACGAGCAGTACTTC.

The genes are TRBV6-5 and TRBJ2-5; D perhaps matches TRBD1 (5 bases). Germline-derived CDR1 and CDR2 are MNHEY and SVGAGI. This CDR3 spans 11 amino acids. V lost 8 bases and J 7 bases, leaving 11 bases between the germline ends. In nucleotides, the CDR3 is TGTGCCAGCCGAAACCAGGGGACCCAGTACTTC. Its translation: CASRNQGTQYF.

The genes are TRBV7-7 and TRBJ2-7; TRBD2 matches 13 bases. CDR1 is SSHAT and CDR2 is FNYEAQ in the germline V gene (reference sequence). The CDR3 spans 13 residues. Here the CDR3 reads CALLAGGPWEQYF. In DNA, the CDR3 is TGTGCACTACTAGCGGGAGGGCCATGGGAGCAGTACTTC. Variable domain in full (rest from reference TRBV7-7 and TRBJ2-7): GAGVSQSPRYKVTKRGQDVTLRCDPISSHATLYWYQQALGQGPEFLTYFNYEAQPDKSGLPSDRFSAERPEGSISTLTIQRTEQRDSAMYRCALLAGGPWEQYFGPGTRLTVT.

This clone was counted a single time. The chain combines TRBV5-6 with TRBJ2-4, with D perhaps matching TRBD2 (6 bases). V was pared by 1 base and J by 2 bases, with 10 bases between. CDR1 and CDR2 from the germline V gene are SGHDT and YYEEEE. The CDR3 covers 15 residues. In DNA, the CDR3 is TGTGCCAGCAGCTTGTGGGGGGTTACCAAAAACATTCAGTACTTC. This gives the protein CASSLWGVTKNIQYF.

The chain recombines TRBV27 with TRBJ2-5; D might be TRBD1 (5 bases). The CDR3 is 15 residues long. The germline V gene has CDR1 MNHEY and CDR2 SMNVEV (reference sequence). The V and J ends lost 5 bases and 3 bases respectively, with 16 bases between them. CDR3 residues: CASSRRGLMEETQYF. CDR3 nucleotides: TGTGCCAGCAGTCGTAGGGGCCTGATGGAAGAGACCCAGTACTTC.

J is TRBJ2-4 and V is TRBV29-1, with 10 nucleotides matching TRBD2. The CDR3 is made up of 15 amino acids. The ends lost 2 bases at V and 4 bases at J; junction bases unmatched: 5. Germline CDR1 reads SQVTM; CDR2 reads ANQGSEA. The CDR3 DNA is TGCAGCGTTGAACTTCAGCGGGAGGGGAAAAACATTCAGTACTTC. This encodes CSVELQREGKNIQYF.

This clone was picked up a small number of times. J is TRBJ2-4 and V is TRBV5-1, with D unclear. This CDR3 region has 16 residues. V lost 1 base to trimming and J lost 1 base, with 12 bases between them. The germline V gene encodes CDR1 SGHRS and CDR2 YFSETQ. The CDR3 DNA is TGCGCCAGCAGCTTGTCAGGTCATGGGGCCAAAAACATTCAGTACTTC. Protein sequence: CASSLSGHGAKNIQYF.

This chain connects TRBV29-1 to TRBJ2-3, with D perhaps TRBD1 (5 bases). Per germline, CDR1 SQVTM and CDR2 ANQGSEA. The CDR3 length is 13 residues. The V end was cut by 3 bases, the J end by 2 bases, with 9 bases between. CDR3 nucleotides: TGCAGCGTTGATACCAGGGTCACAGATACGCAGTATTTT. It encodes CSVDTRVTDTQYF.

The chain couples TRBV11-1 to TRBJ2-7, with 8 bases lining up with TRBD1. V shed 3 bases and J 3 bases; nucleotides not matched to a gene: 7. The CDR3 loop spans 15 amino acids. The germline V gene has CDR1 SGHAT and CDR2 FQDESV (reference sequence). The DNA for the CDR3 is TGTGCCAGCAGCTTGGGGACAGGAGGACTCTACGAGCAGTACTTC. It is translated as CASSLGTGGLYEQYF. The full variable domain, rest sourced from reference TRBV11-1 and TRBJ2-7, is EAEVAQSPRYKITEKSQAVAFWCDPISGHATLYWYRQILGQGPELLVQFQDESVVDDSQLPKDRFSAERLKGVDSTLKIQPAELGDSAMYLCASSLGTGGLYEQYFGPGTRLTVT.